One sample yielded the 25 T cell receptor beta chains listed below, sequenced in a study of blood T cell repertoires in COVID-19. Only in-frame clones appear in the TCRdb table, and some are missing; sequencing was by immunoSEQ multiplex PCR. The sample has 250,000 or so clones, 86% seen once; the top ten hold 2% to 2.5%. The sequencing input was PBMCs or T cells enriched from blood (not recorded which). The receptors derive from a woman aged 45-60 years who had recovered from COVID-19.

V is TRBV9 and J is TRBJ2-3; D possibly corresponds to TRBD1 (5 bases). The ends were cut back, 4 bases at V and 1 base at J, with 7 bases in the middle. The CDR3 is 13 residues long. Germline V gene sequence: CDR1 SGDLS, CDR2 YYNGEE. As DNA, the CDR3 is TGTGCCAGCAGCACACAGGGCACAGATACGCAGTATTTT. Amino acids: CASSTQGTDTQYF.

The V call is TRBV4-3, the J call TRBJ2-1, with D possibly being TRBD2 (6 bases). This CDR3 is 18 amino acids long. CDR1 and CDR2 (germline): LGHNA, YSLEER. V was shortened by 2 bases and J by 0 bases, with 17 bases between the two germline ends. The CDR3 protein is CASSQQGDWSSSYNEQFF. CDR3 DNA: TGCGCCAGCAGCCAACAAGGGGACTGGTCGAGCTCCTACAATGAGCAGTTCTTC.

The V call is TRBV2, the J call TRBJ1-6; maybe TRBD1 (6 bases). Looked up from germline, CDR1 is SNHLY and CDR2 is FYNNEI. This CDR3 contains 14 residues. The V and J ends lost 6 bases and 10 bases respectively, with 16 bases between them. CDR3 bases: TGTGCCAGCAGGGCGACAGGCGATCAATCACCCCTCCACTTT. Its protein product is CASRATGDQSPLHF.

The CDR3 loop is CASSKQEGPEGYTF. The CDR3 coding sequence is TGTGCCAGCAGCAAACAGGAAGGACCAGAGGGCTACACCTTC. The chain employs TRBV5-5 and TRBJ1-2, with a possible D match to TRBD1 (5 bases). From germline, CDR1 is SGHKS and CDR2 YYEKEE (reference sequence). The CDR3 spans 14 residues. The V and J ends lost 4 bases and 8 bases respectively, with 18 bases between them.

CDR3 loop: CASSSASGKVELFF. The CDR3 nucleotides read TGTGCCAGTAGCTCGGCTAGCGGGAAAGTGGAGCTGTTTTTT. This sequence joins TRBV19 and TRBJ2-2; 9 bases agree with TRBD2. Germline trimming cut 6 bases from V and 10 bases from J; bases unmatched to any gene: 9. The V gene's germline CDR1 is LNHDA and CDR2 SQIVND (reference sequence). The CDR3 spans 14 residues.

The rearrangement uses TRBV5-4 and TRBJ2-1; perhaps TRBD2 as D (5 bases). V gave up 4 bases and J gave up 2 bases, with 19 bases separating them. Per germline, CDR1 SGHNT and CDR2 YYREEE (reference sequence). CDR3 length: 17 residues. The CDR3 DNA is TGTGCCAGCAGCCCCCCCGGGCTTCCCGGGACCTACAATGAGCAGTTCTTC. This codes for CASSPPGLPGTYNEQFF.

V usage is TRBV9 and J usage is TRBJ1-3, with D unclear. Germline V gives CDR1 SGDLS, CDR2 YYNGEE. With 3 bases removed from V and 4 bases from J, the gap between germline ends came to 14 bases. The CDR3 has 15 residues. The CDR3 DNA reads as TGTGCCAGCAGCGCGCCCCCGGGGTCGGGAAACACCATATATTTT. Translation: CASSAPPGSGNTIYF. Full variable domain (remainder filled in from reference TRBV9 and TRBJ1-3): DSGVTQTPKHLITATGQRVTLRCSPRSGDLSVYWYQQSLDQGLQFLIQYYNGEERAKGNILERFSAQQFPDLHSELNLSSLELGDSALYFCASSAPPGSGNTIYFGEGSWLTVV.

The rearrangement joins TRBV18 to TRBJ1-1; 7 bases align to TRBD1. With 3 bases clipped from V and 1 base from J, the junction kept 2 bases outside the gene matches. CDR1 and CDR2 from the germline V gene are KGHSH and LQKENI. The CDR3 spans 14 residues. Written as DNA, the CDR3 is TGTGCCAGCTCACCGACAGGGAAGAACACTGAAGCTTTCTTT. Translation: CASSPTGKNTEAFF.

V and J are TRBV5-6 and TRBJ2-2; D is unclear. Germline V gives CDR1 SGHDT, CDR2 YYEEEE. The CDR3 runs to 13 residues. The V and J ends lost 0 bases and 6 bases respectively, with 6 bases between them. CDR3 sequence reads: CASSLAQPGELFF. CDR3 bases: TGTGCCAGCAGCTTGGCACAGCCCGGGGAGCTGTTTTTT.

The gene calls are TRBV6-2 or TRBV6-3 and TRBJ2-7, with TRBD1 matching 9 bases. The CDR3 totals 18 residues. V was pared by 2 bases and J by 2 bases, with 13 bases of the junction left unmatched. Germline CDR1 and CDR2: MNHEY and SVGEGT. The CDR3 here is CASSYDTGTGIQTYEQYF. DNA for the CDR3: TGTGCCAGCAGTTACGATACCGGGACAGGGATACAAACCTACGAGCAGTACTTC.

This rearrangement joins TRBV4-1 to TRBJ1-1; no firm D call. Per the germline V gene, CDR1 is MGHRA and CDR2 is YSYEKL. Trimming took 5 bases from V and 4 from J, leaving 14 bases between them. The CDR3 consists of 14 residues. The CDR3, as DNA: TGCGCCAGCAGCTCCGGACGGGCGGGCACTGAAGCTTTCTTT. This translates into CASSSGRAGTEAFF.

The rearrangement links TRBV6-4 to TRBJ1-5, with 8 bases matching TRBD1. Per germline, CDR1 MRHNA and CDR2 SNTAGT. V was clipped by 2 bases and J by 0 bases; unmatched bases: 18. CDR3 length: 21 residues. The CDR3 DNA reads TGTGCCAGCAGTGACCAATTTCCATGGGACAGGACTCCTTATAGCAATCAGCCCCAGCATTTT. This sequence encodes CASSDQFPWDRTPYSNQPQHF.

This chain links TRBV3-1 (or the pseudogene TRBV3-2) with TRBJ1-1; TRBD1 matches at 10 bases. V lost 4 bases to trimming and J lost 10 bases; unmatched junction nucleotides: 9. This CDR3 is 14 amino acids long. In germline, CDR1 is LGHDT, CDR2 YNNKEL (reference sequence). The CDR3 nucleotides read TGTGCCAGCAGCCTGACAGGGGGCTCACTTGCAGCTTTCTTT. This gives the protein CASSLTGGSLAAFF.

The gene calls are TRBV11-3 and TRBJ1-4; D is possibly TRBD1 (5 bases). Germline CDR1 SGHNT, CDR2 YENEEA. This CDR3 is built from 14 residues. Trimming removed 5 bases from V and 7 bases from J, with 14 bases in between. CDR3 in amino acids: CASSEGLSGEKLFF. The CDR3 DNA sequence: TGTGCCAGCAGCGAGGGACTTTCAGGTGAAAAACTGTTTTTT.

The chain employs TRBV4-3 and TRBJ2-3; 8 bases are shared with TRBD2. This CDR3 is 15 amino acids long. J was trimmed by 4 bases and V by 0 bases; bases with no gene match: 3. Germline V CDR1 and CDR2: LGHNA, YSLEER. CDR3 in DNA: TGCGCCAGCAGCCAAGACACTAGCGGCCCAGATACGCAGTATTTT. This codes for CASSQDTSGPDTQYF.

The chain carries TRBV15 and TRBJ1-6; no reliable D call. The CDR3 is made up of 18 amino acids. V lost 0 bases and J 0 bases, leaving 12 bases between the germline ends. Germline CDR1 LNHNV, CDR2 YYDKDF (reference sequence). This CDR3 reads CATSRDSAGSSYNSPLHF. CDR3 bases: TGTGCCACCAGCAGAGATTCGGCGGGCAGCTCCTATAATTCACCCCTCCACTTT.

This chain links TRBV9 with TRBJ2-2, with D perhaps TRBD2 (6 bases). This CDR3 region has 19 residues. Germline V gene lookup returns CDR1 SGDLS and CDR2 YYNGEE. V was pared by 0 bases and J by 0 bases, with 18 bases between. In DNA form, the CDR3 reads TGTGCCAGCAGCGTAGTTGATGCGATAGGGACTTCGAACACCGGGGAGCTGTTTTTT. Amino acids: CASSVVDAIGTSNTGELFF.

This chain connects TRBV19 to TRBJ2-3; 8 bases map to TRBD2. V was clipped by 8 bases and J by 4 bases; unmatched bases: 8. CDR3 length equals 14 residues. Germline loops: CDR1 LNHDA, CDR2 SQIVND (reference sequence). CDR3 sequence: CASRRPGGADTQYF. The CDR3 DNA reads as TGTGCCAGTCGCCGTCCCGGGGGGGCAGATACGCAGTATTTT. The complete variable domain, with remaining parts taken from reference TRBV19 and TRBJ2-3, reads DGGITQSPKYLFRKEGQNVTLSCEQNLNHDAMYWYRQDPGQGLRLIYYSQIVNDFQKGDIAEGYSVSREKKESFPLTVTSAQKNPTAFYLCASRRPGGADTQYFGPGTRLTVL.

The J gene is TRBJ2-7, the V gene TRBV18, with 8 bases that match TRBD1. V was pared by 5 bases and J by 4 bases, with 1 base of the junction left unmatched. The CDR3 is made up of 12 amino acids. CDR1 KGHSH and CDR2 LQKENI come from the germline V gene. CDR3 residues: CASSGTGYEQYF. The CDR3 DNA follows: TGTGCCAGCTCAGGGACAGGTTACGAGCAGTACTTC.

The chain combines TRBV18 with TRBJ2-1, with D maybe TRBD1 (6 bases). Trimming left V 2 bases short and J 3 bases short, with 11 bases between. Germline-derived CDR1 and CDR2 are KGHSH and LQKENI. This CDR3 has 15 amino acids. CDR3: CASSPSTGNYNEQFF. The CDR3 DNA follows: TGTGCCAGCTCACCATCGACAGGAAACTACAATGAGCAGTTCTTC.

V is TRBV7-2 and J is TRBJ2-5, with 7 bases fitting TRBD2. V gave up 5 bases and J gave up 2 bases; unmatched junction bases: 5. The CDR3 totals 14 residues. CDR1 is SGHTA, CDR2 FQGNSA, per germline. The CDR3 nucleotides read TGTGCCAGCAGCCTAACTAGCGTTCAAGAGACCCAGTACTTC. Translating it yields CASSLTSVQETQYF.

V usage is TRBV9 and J usage is TRBJ2-1; TRBD2 might be the D (5 bases). V was pared by 5 bases and J by 7 bases, with 31 bases between. Germline CDR1 and CDR2: SGDLS and YYNGEE. This CDR3 contains 19 residues. The CDR3 sequence: CASSATKKRTADNWNEQFF. The CDR3 DNA follows: TGTGCCAGCAGTGCAACGAAAAAGAGGACTGCAGATAACTGGAATGAGCAGTTCTTC.

The V call is TRBV28, the J call TRBJ2-7, with a tentative D call TRBD1 (6 bases). CDR1 is MDHEN and CDR2 is SYDVKM in the germline V gene. V was cut by 2 bases and J by 0 bases, with 11 bases left in between. The CDR3 sequence is 15 residues long. In DNA form, the CDR3 reads TGTGCCAGCAGTTTACAGGGGACGAGCTCCTACGAGCAGTACTTC. As protein: CASSLQGTSSYEQYF.

This sequence joins TRBV9 and TRBJ2-1, with TRBD2 as a possible D gene (6 bases). The germline CDR1 and CDR2 sequences are SGDLS and YYNGEE. The length of the CDR3 is 16 residues. Trimming pared 4 bases from V and 7 bases from J, leaving 21 bases between. CDR3 amino acids: CASSPDGGLRTNEQFF. As DNA, the CDR3 is TGTGCCAGCAGCCCAGATGGGGGACTTCGGACAAATGAGCAGTTCTTC.

The chain uses TRBV30 and TRBJ2-1; 7 bases are a match to TRBD1. The CDR3 sequence is 13 residues long. Germline assignment: CDR1 GTSNPN and CDR2 SVGIG (reference sequence). V shed 3 bases, J shed 8 bases, and the junction held 7 bases outside the gene matches. The CDR3 protein is CAWRGGGFYEQFF. The CDR3 coding sequence is TGTGCCTGGAGAGGGGGCGGTTTCTATGAGCAGTTCTTC.